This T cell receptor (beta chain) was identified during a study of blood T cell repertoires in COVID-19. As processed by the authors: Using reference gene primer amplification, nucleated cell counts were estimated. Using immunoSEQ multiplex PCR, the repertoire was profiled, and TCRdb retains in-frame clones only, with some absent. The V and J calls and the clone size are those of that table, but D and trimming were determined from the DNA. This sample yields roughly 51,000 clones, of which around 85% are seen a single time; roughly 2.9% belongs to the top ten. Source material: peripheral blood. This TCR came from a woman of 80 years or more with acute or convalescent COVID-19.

This chain's CDR3 is CASSARDKQFF. CDR3 DNA: TGTGCCAGCAGTGCTCGCGACAAGCAGTTCTTC. V gene TRBV2 combines with J gene TRBJ2-1; D not certain. CDR1 is SNHLY and CDR2 is FYNNEI in the germline V gene. The CDR3 has 11 amino acids. V lost 4 bases and J lost 11, with 9 bases in between.